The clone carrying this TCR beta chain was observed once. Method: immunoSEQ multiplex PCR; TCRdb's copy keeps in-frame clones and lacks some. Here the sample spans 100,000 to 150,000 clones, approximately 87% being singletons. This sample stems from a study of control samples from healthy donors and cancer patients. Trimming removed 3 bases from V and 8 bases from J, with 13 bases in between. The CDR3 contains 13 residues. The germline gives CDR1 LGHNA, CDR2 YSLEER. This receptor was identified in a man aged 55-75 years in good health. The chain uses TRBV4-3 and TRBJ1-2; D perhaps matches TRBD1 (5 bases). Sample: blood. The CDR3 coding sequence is TGCGCCAGCAGCCAGGGGGACGGGGCAGGCTACACCTTC. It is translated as CASSQGDGAGYTF.